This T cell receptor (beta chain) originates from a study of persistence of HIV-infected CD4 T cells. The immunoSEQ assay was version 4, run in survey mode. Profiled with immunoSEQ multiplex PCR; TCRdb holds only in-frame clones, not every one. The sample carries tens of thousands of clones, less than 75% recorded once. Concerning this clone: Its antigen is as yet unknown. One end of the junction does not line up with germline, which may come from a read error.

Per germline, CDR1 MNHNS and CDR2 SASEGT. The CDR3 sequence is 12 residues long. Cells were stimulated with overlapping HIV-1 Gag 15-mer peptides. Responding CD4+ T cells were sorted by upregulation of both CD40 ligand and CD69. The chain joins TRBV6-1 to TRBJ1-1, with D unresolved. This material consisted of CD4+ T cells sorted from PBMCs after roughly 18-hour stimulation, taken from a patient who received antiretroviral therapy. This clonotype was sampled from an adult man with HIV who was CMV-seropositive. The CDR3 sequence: CASSEGNTEAFF. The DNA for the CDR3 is TGTGCCAGCAGCGAAGGGAATACTGAAGCTTTCTTT.